These T cell receptor beta chains were read from a single sample in a study of control samples from healthy donors and cancer patients. Libraries were prepared by immunoSEQ multiplex PCR; TCRdb keeps only in-frame clonotypes and omits some of them. This sample carries 90,000 or so clones, approximately 91% of them seen once, and the ten largest clones take about 10%. Material: PBMCs. These receptors originate from a woman aged 45-65 years with colorectal cancer. The CDR3 runs from the conserved cysteine through the conserved F or W. Each record gives: V gene, D gene, J gene, clone size, CDR3 protein, CDR3 DNA. A D gene is named only where the DNA matches it firmly. The size field is filled for only some rows; it gives once, few, many or a size class.

V: TRBV6-2/TRBV6-3; D: -; J: TRBJ1-2; size: -; CDR3: CASSYSRQGESGYTF; DNA: TGTGCCAGCAGTTACTCGAGGCAGGGTGAATCTGGCTACACCTTC
V: TRBV3-1/TRBV3-2; D: -; J: TRBJ1-5; size: -; CDR3: CASSQGGGRPQHF; DNA: TGTGCCAGCAGCCAAGGGGGAGGGCGGCCCCAGCATTTT
V: TRBV5-1; D: TRBD1; J: TRBJ2-3; size: -; CDR3: CASSSGGDVSDTQYF; DNA: TGCGCCAGCAGCTCAGGGGGTGATGTTTCGGATACGCAGTATTTT
V: TRBV5-6; D: -; J: TRBJ2-4; size: -; CDR3: CASSLLGGSQNIQYF; DNA: TGTGCCAGCAGCTTGCTTGGGGGCTCCCAAAACATTCAGTACTTC
V: TRBV9; D: -; J: TRBJ1-4; size: -; CDR3: CASSRRTVATNEKLFF; DNA: TGTGCCAGCAGCAGACGGACAGTTGCAACTAATGAAAAACTGTTTTTT
V: TRBV2; D: -; J: TRBJ1-4; size: once; CDR3: CASSFKAGETPTTNEKLFF; DNA: TGTGCCAGCAGTTTTAAAGCGGGAGAGACACCCACAACTAATGAAAAACTGTTTTTT
V: TRBV19; D: -; J: TRBJ2-1; size: -; CDR3: CASTRDTYNEQFF; DNA: TGTGCCAGTACGCGGGACACCTACAATGAGCAGTTCTTC
V: TRBV6-5; D: TRBD1; J: TRBJ1-2; size: -; CDR3: CASSSTGATNYGYTF; DNA: TGTGCCAGCAGTTCAACAGGGGCCACTAACTATGGCTACACCTTC
V: TRBV15; D: TRBD1; J: TRBJ1-5; size: -; CDR3: CATSRDLVGQSNQPQHF; DNA: TGTGCCACCAGCAGAGATTTAGTGGGACAGTCCAATCAGCCCCAGCATTTT
V: TRBV18; D: -; J: TRBJ1-2; size: -; CDR3: CASSPRAGDGYTF; DNA: TGTGCCAGCTCACCACGGGCAGGCGATGGCTACACCTTC
V: TRBV6-6; D: TRBD1; J: TRBJ1-2; size: few; CDR3: CASSYVGTGLGYTF; DNA: TGTGCCAGCAGTTATGTCGGGACAGGGCTGGGCTACACCTTC
V: TRBV27; D: TRBD2; J: TRBJ2-5; size: once; CDR3: CASSFRTSGGMWETQYF; DNA: TGTGCCAGCAGTTTCCGGACTAGCGGGGGGATGTGGGAGACCCAGTACTTC
V: TRBV5-5; D: -; J: TRBJ1-6; size: -; CDR3: CASSLGWTTSYNSPLHF; DNA: TGTGCCAGCAGCTTGGGCTGGACCACATCCTATAATTCACCCCTCCACTTT
V: TRBV30; D: -; J: TRBJ1-3; size: once; CDR3: CAWSAHGSGNTIYF; DNA: TGTGCCTGGAGTGCCCACGGCTCTGGAAACACCATATATTTT
V: TRBV27; D: TRBD1; J: TRBJ1-2; size: -; CDR3: CASSLGTGGNYGYTF; DNA: TGTGCCAGCAGTTTAGGCACAGGGGGTAACTATGGCTACACCTTC
V: TRBV7-2; D: TRBD1; J: TRBJ2-2; size: few; CDR3: CASKYRGPNTGELFF; DNA: TGTGCCAGCAAATACAGGGGTCCGAACACCGGGGAGCTGTTTTTT
V: TRBV23-1; D: -; J: TRBJ1-5; size: -; CDR3: CASNTPRECSNQPQHF; DNA: TGCGCCAGCAATACCCCCCGGGAGTGTAGCAATCAGCCCCAGCATTTT
V: TRBV28; D: TRBD1; J: TRBJ1-4; size: -; CDR3: CASSSDRAGNEKLFF; DNA: TGTGCCAGCAGTTCGGACAGGGCTGGTAATGAAAAACTGTTTTTT
V: TRBV30; D: -; J: TRBJ1-6; size: -; CDR3: CAWSAPPEVWSLNNSPLHF; DNA: TGTGCCTGGAGTGCCCCCCCCGAGGTGTGGTCGCTTAATAATTCACCCCTCCACTTT
V: TRBV7-3; D: -; J: TRBJ2-5; size: once; CDR3: CASSLGSGETQYF; DNA: TGTGCCAGCAGCTTAGGCTCAGGGGAGACCCAGTACTTC
V: TRBV6-2/TRBV6-3; D: TRBD1; J: TRBJ1-2; size: once; CDR3: CASSYLDRNYGYTF; DNA: TGTGCCAGCAGTTACTTGGACAGGAACTATGGCTACACCTTC
V: TRBV4-3; D: -; J: TRBJ2-6; size: -; CDR3: CASSQEETSISSGANVLTF; DNA: TGCGCCAGCAGCCAAGAGGAGACGTCCATAAGCTCTGGGGCCAACGTCCTGACTTTC
V: TRBV18; D: -; J: TRBJ1-2; size: -; CDR3: CASSPGGHYGYTF; DNA: TGTGCCAGCTCACCAGGAGGACACTATGGCTACACCTTC
V: TRBV6-5; D: -; J: TRBJ2-3; size: -; CDR3: CASSRLTGTQYF; DNA: TGTGCCAGCAGCCGTTTGACGGGTACGCAGTATTTT
V: TRBV18; D: TRBD1; J: TRBJ1-2; size: once; CDR3: CASSLQGAAYGYTF; DNA: TGTGCCAGCTCACTACAGGGGGCGGCGTATGGCTACACCTTC
V: TRBV2; D: -; J: TRBJ1-4; size: -; CDR3: CASSSLRGGDEKLFF; DNA: TGTGCCAGCAGTTCGCTAAGGGGGGGAGATGAAAAACTGTTTTTT
V: TRBV28; D: -; J: TRBJ1-2; size: once; CDR3: CAGQGNYGYTF; DNA: TGTGCCGGGCAGGGGAACTATGGCTACACCTTC
V: TRBV10-3; D: -; J: TRBJ2-3; size: -; CDR3: CAISSTDTQYF; DNA: TGTGCCATCAGTTCGACAGATACGCAGTATTTT
V: TRBV5-1; D: -; J: TRBJ2-3; size: -; CDR3: CASSFGDTQYF; DNA: TGCGCCAGCAGCTTTGGAGATACGCAGTATTTT
V: TRBV9; D: -; J: TRBJ1-5; size: -; CDR3: CASSVGDSNQPQHF; DNA: TGTGCCAGCAGCGTAGGGGACAGCAATCAGCCCCAGCATTTT
V: TRBV3-1/TRBV3-2; D: -; J: TRBJ2-3; size: few; CDR3: CASSQVTQVGATDTQYF; DNA: TGTGCCAGCAGCCAAGTTACCCAAGTCGGAGCCACAGATACGCAGTATTTT
V: TRBV4-2; D: TRBD2; J: TRBJ2-5; size: -; CDR3: CASSQDSLAGGQEETQYF; DNA: TGTGCCAGCAGCCAAGATTCACTAGCGGGGGGGCAGGAAGAGACCCAGTACTTC
V: TRBV6-4; D: -; J: TRBJ1-5; size: -; CDR3: CASSDSTEMNRALRTHQPQHF; DNA: TGTGCCAGCAGTGACTCGACTGAAATGAACCGGGCCTTAAGGACCCATCAGCCCCAGCATTTT
V: TRBV6-5; D: TRBD1; J: TRBJ1-4; size: -; CDR3: CASSMTGTSEKLFF; DNA: TGTGCCAGCAGTATGACAGGGACCAGTGAAAAACTGTTTTTT
V: TRBV14; D: TRBD2; J: TRBJ2-3; size: -; CDR3: CASSQHPSGPDTQYF; DNA: TGTGCCAGCAGCCAACATCCTAGCGGGCCAGATACGCAGTATTTT
V: TRBV2; D: -; J: TRBJ1-3; size: -; CDR3: CASSLGVSSGNTIYF; DNA: TGTGCCAGCAGCTTGGGGGTCAGCTCTGGAAACACCATATATTTT
V: TRBV5-1; D: -; J: TRBJ1-4; size: -; CDR3: CASSLGDAATNEKLFF; DNA: TGCGCCAGCAGCTTGGGGGACGCTGCAACTAATGAAAAACTGTTTTTT
V: TRBV19; D: TRBD1; J: TRBJ2-1; size: -; CDR3: CASRGQGFYNEQFF; DNA: TGTGCCAGTAGGGGACAGGGATTTTACAATGAGCAGTTCTTC
V: TRBV2; D: TRBD1; J: TRBJ2-1; size: few; CDR3: CASSNRDRGEQFF; DNA: TGTGCCAGCAGTAACCGGGACAGGGGTGAGCAGTTCTTC
V: TRBV30; D: -; J: TRBJ1-2; size: -; CDR3: CAWSAQYGYTF; DNA: TGTGCCTGGAGTGCCCAATATGGCTACACCTTC
V: TRBV7-2; D: -; J: TRBJ2-6; size: -; CDR3: CASSTLTPSGANVLTF; DNA: TGTGCCAGCAGCACTTTGACCCCGTCTGGGGCCAACGTCCTGACTTTC
V: TRBV27; D: -; J: TRBJ1-5; size: -; CDR3: CASRTWGRDQPQHF; DNA: TGTGCCAGCAGGACCTGGGGCCGGGATCAGCCCCAGCATTTT
V: TRBV2; D: TRBD1; J: TRBJ2-1; size: -; CDR3: CASSESRGPAYNEQFF; DNA: TGTGCCAGCAGTGAGTCCAGGGGGCCAGCTTACAATGAGCAGTTCTTC
V: TRBV28; D: -; J: TRBJ1-1; size: -; CDR3: CASSNLAGINTEAFF; DNA: TGTGCCAGCAGTAATCTGGCAGGGATTAACACTGAAGCTTTCTTT
V: TRBV5-1; D: -; J: TRBJ2-3; size: -; CDR3: CASSLRTTSTDTQYF; DNA: TGCGCCAGCAGCTTGAGGACAACTAGCACAGATACGCAGTATTTT
V: TRBV5-1; D: TRBD2; J: TRBJ2-3; size: -; CDR3: CASSLSVTSGGAGDTQYF; DNA: TGCGCCAGCAGCTTGTCGGTGACTAGCGGGGGGGCCGGTGATACGCAGTATTTT
V: TRBV27; D: -; J: TRBJ1-1; size: -; CDR3: CASSRFTWDTEAFF; DNA: TGTGCCAGCAGCCGATTTACTTGGGACACTGAAGCTTTCTTT
V: TRBV15; D: -; J: TRBJ1-3; size: -; CDR3: CATERPASGNTIYF; DNA: TGTGCCACCGAAAGGCCGGCCTCTGGAAACACCATATATTTT
V: TRBV7-2; D: -; J: TRBJ1-1; size: -; CDR3: CASSLDTGQAFF; DNA: TGTGCCAGCAGCTTAGACACAGGGCAAGCTTTCTTT
V: TRBV4-2; D: TRBD2; J: TRBJ2-3; size: -; CDR3: CASSQERFGASGGASTDTQYF; DNA: TGTGCCAGCAGCCAAGAAAGGTTCGGGGCTAGCGGTGGTGCTAGCACAGATACGCAGTATTTT
V: TRBV14; D: TRBD1; J: TRBJ1-3; size: -; CDR3: CASMGQGKESSGNTIYF; DNA: TGTGCCAGCATGGGACAGGGAAAAGAATCCTCTGGAAACACCATATATTTT
V: TRBV9; D: -; J: TRBJ2-2; size: -; CDR3: CASSVDRADTGELFF; DNA: TGTGCCAGCAGCGTAGACAGGGCGGACACCGGGGAGCTGTTTTTT
V: TRBV9; D: -; J: TRBJ2-2; size: -; CDR3: CASSVGPTGELFF; DNA: TGTGCCAGCAGCGTAGGGCCCACCGGGGAGCTGTTTTTT
V: TRBV5-1; D: -; J: TRBJ1-6; size: -; CDR3: CASSQDPAYNSPLHF; DNA: TGCGCCAGCAGCCAGGACCCAGCCTATAATTCACCCCTCCACTTT
V: TRBV29-1; D: TRBD1; J: TRBJ1-2; size: -; CDR3: CSADPGGIYGYTF; DNA: TGCAGCGCCGATCCAGGGGGGATCTATGGCTACACCTTC
V: TRBV6-5; D: TRBD1; J: TRBJ1-1; size: -; CDR3: CASSYFMTGGTEAFF; DNA: TGTGCCAGCAGTTACTTCATGACAGGGGGCACTGAAGCTTTCTTT
V: TRBV18; D: -; J: TRBJ1-5; size: -; CDR3: CASSPAVAQPQHF; DNA: TGTGCCAGCTCACCGGCAGTTGCTCAGCCCCAGCATTTT
V: TRBV3-1/TRBV3-2; D: -; J: TRBJ1-5; size: -; CDR3: CASSQTPSGWGNQPQHF; DNA: TGTGCCAGCAGCCAGACCCCCTCGGGATGGGGTAATCAGCCCCAGCATTTT
V: TRBV6-5; D: -; J: TRBJ1-6; size: -; CDR3: CASSPRADYNSPLHF; DNA: TGTGCCAGCAGCCCAAGGGCCGACTATAATTCACCCCTCCACTTT